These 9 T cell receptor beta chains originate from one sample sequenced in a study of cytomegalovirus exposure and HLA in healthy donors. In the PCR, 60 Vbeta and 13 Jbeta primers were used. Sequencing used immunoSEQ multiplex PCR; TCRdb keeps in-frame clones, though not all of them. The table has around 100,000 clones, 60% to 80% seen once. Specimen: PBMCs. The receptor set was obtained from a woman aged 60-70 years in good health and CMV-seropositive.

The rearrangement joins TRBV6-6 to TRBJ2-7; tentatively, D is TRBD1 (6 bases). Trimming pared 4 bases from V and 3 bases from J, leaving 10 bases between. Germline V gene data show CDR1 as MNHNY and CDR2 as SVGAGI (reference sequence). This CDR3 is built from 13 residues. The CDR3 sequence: CASSWDTLYEQYF. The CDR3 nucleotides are TGTGCCAGCAGTTGGGACACTCTCTACGAGCAGTACTTC.

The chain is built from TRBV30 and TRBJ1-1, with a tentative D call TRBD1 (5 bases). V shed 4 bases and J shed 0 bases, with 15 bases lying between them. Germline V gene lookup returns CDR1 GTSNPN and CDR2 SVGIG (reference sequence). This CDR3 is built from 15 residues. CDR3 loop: CAWTFTGTLNTEAFF. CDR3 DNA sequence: TGTGCCTGGACTTTTACAGGAACGTTGAACACTGAAGCTTTCTTT.

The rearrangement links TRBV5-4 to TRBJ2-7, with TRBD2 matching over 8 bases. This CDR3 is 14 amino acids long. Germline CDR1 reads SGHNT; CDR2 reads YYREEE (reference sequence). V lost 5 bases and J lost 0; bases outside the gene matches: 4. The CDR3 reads CASSPGGTSYEQYF. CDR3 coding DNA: TGTGCCAGCAGTCCGGGGGGGACCTCCTACGAGCAGTACTTC.

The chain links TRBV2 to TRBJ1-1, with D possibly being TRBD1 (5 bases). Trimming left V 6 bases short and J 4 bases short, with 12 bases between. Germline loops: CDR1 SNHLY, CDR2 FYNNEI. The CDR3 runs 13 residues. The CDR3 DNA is TGTGCCAGCAGGGCGGGGGGGGGCACTGAAGCTTTCTTT. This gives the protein CASRAGGGTEAFF.

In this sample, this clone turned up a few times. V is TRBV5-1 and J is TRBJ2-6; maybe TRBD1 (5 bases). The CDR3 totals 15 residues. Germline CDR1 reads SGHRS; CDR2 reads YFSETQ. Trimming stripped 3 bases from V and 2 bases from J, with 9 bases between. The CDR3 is CASSSQGAGANVLTF. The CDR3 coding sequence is TGCGCCAGCAGCTCCCAGGGTGCTGGGGCCAACGTCCTGACTTTC.

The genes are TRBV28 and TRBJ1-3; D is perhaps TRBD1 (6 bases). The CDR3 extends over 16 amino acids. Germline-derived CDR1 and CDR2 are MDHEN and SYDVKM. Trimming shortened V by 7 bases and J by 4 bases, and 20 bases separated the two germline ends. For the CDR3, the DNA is TGTGCCAGCACCCTCCCTCACGTCGGGACAGGAAACACCATATATTTT. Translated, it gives CASTLPHVGTGNTIYF.

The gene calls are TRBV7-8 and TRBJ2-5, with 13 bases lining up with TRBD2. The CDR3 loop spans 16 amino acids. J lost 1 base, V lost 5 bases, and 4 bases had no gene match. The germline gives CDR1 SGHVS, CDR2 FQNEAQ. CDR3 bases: TGTGCCAGCAGCCAGGGGACTAGCGGGATCCAAGAGACCCAGTACTTC. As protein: CASSQGTSGIQETQYF.

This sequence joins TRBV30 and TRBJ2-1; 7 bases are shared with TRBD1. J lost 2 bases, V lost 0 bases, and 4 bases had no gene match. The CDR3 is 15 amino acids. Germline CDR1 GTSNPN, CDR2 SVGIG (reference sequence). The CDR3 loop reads CAWSVRGLAYNEQFF. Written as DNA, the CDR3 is TGTGCCTGGAGTGTAAGGGGGCTTGCCTACAATGAGCAGTTCTTC.

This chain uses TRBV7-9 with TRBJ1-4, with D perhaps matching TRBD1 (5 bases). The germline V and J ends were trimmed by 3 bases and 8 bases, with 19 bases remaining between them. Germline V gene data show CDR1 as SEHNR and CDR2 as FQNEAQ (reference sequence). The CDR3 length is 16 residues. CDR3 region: CASSFGSVTEGEKLFF. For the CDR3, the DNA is TGTGCCAGCAGCTTTGGTTCCGTCACGGAGGGGGAAAAACTGTTTTTT.